This is a list of T cell receptor beta chains from one sample in a study of T cells in Graves' hyperthyroidism and ophthalmopathy. Each CDR3 protein is one row after TCRdb ran MiXCR on the multiplex PCR reads. The sample lists 550,000 to 600,000 distinct CDR3 sequences; over 15% were seen once. Input material: blood. The receptors come from a woman aged 18-29 years with Graves' hyperthyroidism. Each CDR3 is given with its conserved first and last residue. D genes are given only for firm matches. Not all rows give a size; the values are once, few, many and, for expanded clones, a class.

V,J,D,size,DNA,CDR3
TRBV28,TRBJ2-1,NA,NA,TGTGCCTCGGGGAAGGCAGAGACCTACAATGAGCAGTTCTTC,CASGKAETYNEQFF
TRBV2,TRBJ1-2,TRBD1,NA,TGTGCCAGCAGTGTCTATGGTGTCGGGACAGGCGGGTTTTTGTACTATGGCTACACCTTC,CASSVYGVGTGGFLYYGYTF
TRBV6-1,TRBJ2-7,NA,NA,TGTGCCAGCAGCGAAGACCCTACCTACGAGCAGTACTTC,CASSEDPTYEQYF
TRBV6-1,TRBJ1-5,NA,many,TGTGCCAGCAGTGAGGGGGATAGCAATCAGCCCCAGCATTTT,CASSEGDSNQPQHF
TRBV7-9,TRBJ1-1,NA,many,TGTGCCAGCAGCACGAGTTATCTGAACACTGAAGCTTTCTTT,CASSTSYLNTEAFF
TRBV5-5,TRBJ1-3,NA,few,TGTGCCAGCAGCTTTAGGTCGGACAGCCCCTCTGGAAACACCATATATTTT,CASSFRSDSPSGNTIYF
TRBV6-1,TRBJ2-1,TRBD2,many,TGTGCCAGCAGTTACGCCGGGACTAGCGGCTACAATGAGCAGTTCTTC,CASSYAGTSGYNEQFF
TRBV7-9,TRBJ2-3,NA,many,TGTGCCAGCAGCTTTGGAATACGCACAGATACGCAGTATTTT,CASSFGIRTDTQYF
TRBV6-2/TRBV6-3,TRBJ2-5,TRBD2,many,TGTGCCAGCAAGTTAGCGGGACAAGAGACCCAGTACTTC,CASKLAGQETQYF
TRBV28,TRBJ1-2,NA,NA,TGTGCCAGCAGCCCCGGCTGGGCGGGAAATGGCTACACCTTC,CASSPGWAGNGYTF
TRBV6-2/TRBV6-3,TRBJ2-1,NA,many,NA,CASTVASGSKFF
TRBV28,TRBJ1-1,NA,NA,TGTGCCAGCATCGGCCCTGATCTCACTGAAGCTTTCTTT,CASIGPDLTEAFF
TRBV6-5,TRBJ1-2,NA,NA,TGTGCCAGCAGTTACTCGAAAGTCTCTAGGGATGGCTACACCTTC,CASSYSKVSRDGYTF
TRBV6-6,TRBJ2-1,NA,few,TGTGCCAGCAGTTACTCAAGCAGGTCATACAATGAGCAGTTCTTC,CASSYSSRSYNEQFF
TRBV24-1,TRBJ2-1,NA,many,TGTGCCACCAGTGAGGGGGGCTACAATGAGCAGTTCTTC,CATSEGGYNEQFF
TRBV9,TRBJ2-1,NA,few,TGTGCCAGCAGCGTAGATGAATGGGGGGCGGTAGGATACAATGAGCAGTTCTTC,CASSVDEWGAVGYNEQFF
TRBV12-3/TRBV12-4,TRBJ1-2,NA,few,TGTGCCAGCAGTTCAGGACCGGTTACCTATGGCTACACCTTC,CASSSGPVTYGYTF
TRBV6-1,TRBJ1-5,NA,many,TGTGCCAGCAGCCCTCGGGGCAATCAGCCCCAGCATTTT,CASSPRGNQPQHF
TRBV2,TRBJ2-5,NA,NA,TGTGCCAGCAGTGACGGAGGGGGGGCCGCGGAGACCCAGTACTTC,CASSDGGGAAETQYF
TRBV7-3,TRBJ2-2,NA,NA,TGTGCCAGCAGCTTACCCCCGGACAGTTTTTCAGCCGGGGAGCTGTTTTTT,CASSLPPDSFSAGELFF
TRBV20-1,TRBJ2-7,TRBD2,many,TGCAGTGCTAGGGGACTAGCGGAGAACTACGAGCAGTACTTC,CSARGLAENYEQYF
TRBV28,TRBJ2-1,TRBD2,many,TGTGCCAGCAGTTTAGGAGGCGGGGGGATATACAATGAGCAGTTCTTC,CASSLGGGGIYNEQFF
TRBV9,TRBJ2-3,NA,NA,TGTGCCAGCAGCGTAGATCAGGGGTACACAGATACGCAGTATTTT,CASSVDQGYTDTQYF
TRBV5-4,TRBJ1-2,NA,few,TGTGCCAGCAGCTTCATAAACCCGCAGGAGAACTATGGCTACACCTTC,CASSFINPQENYGYTF
TRBV20-1,TRBJ1-1,NA,many,TGCAGTGCTAGTGGACAACCGGAGTGGGGCACTGAAGCTTTCTTT,CSASGQPEWGTEAFF
TRBV24-1,TRBJ2-3,NA,NA,TGTGCCACCAGTGACTTGACTAGTGATACGCAGTATTTT,CATSDLTSDTQYF
TRBV30,TRBJ1-6,NA,NA,TGTGCCTGGCGGATGAGGGGGAATTCACCCCTCCACTTT,CAWRMRGNSPLHF
TRBV12-3/TRBV12-4,TRBJ2-3,TRBD1,many,TGTGCCAGCAGTCCCGGACAGGTAACAGATACGCAGTATTTT,CASSPGQVTDTQYF
TRBV5-1,TRBJ2-7,NA,many,TGCGCCAGCAGCTTGGGAGGCATCGGCATTCCCTACGAGCAGTACTTC,CASSLGGIGIPYEQYF
TRBV12-3/TRBV12-4,TRBJ2-7,NA,few,TGTGCCAGCAGTTCCGGGAGTGGCTACGAGCAGTACTTC,CASSSGSGYEQYF
TRBV20-1,TRBJ1-2,NA,NA,TGCAGTGCTAGAGATCCGGGGTTCTCGGGGGGCTACACCTTC,CSARDPGFSGGYTF
TRBV14,TRBJ1-6,TRBD1,few,TGTGCCAGCAGCTCCGGGACAGGGGCCTCCTATAATTCACCCCTCCACTTT,CASSSGTGASYNSPLHF
TRBV5-4,TRBJ1-6,TRBD1,many,TGTGCCAGCAGCTCTCGGACAGGCAGGAGTTCACCCCTCCACTTT,CASSSRTGRSSPLHF
TRBV20-1,TRBJ2-7,TRBD2,NA,TGCAGTTCGCGAAGGGACCGGGGGGGCTTCGGCGAGCAGTACTTC,CSSRRDRGGFGEQYF
TRBV9,TRBJ1-1,NA,NA,TGTGCCAGCAGCCCCCAGGGGGAAGCTTTCTTT,CASSPQGEAFF
TRBV25-1,TRBJ2-3,NA,many,TGTGCCAGCAGTACTCAAAAAAAAACGGGACACCAAGTTAGCACAGATACGCAGTATTTT,CASSTQKKTGHQVSTDTQYF
TRBV5-1,TRBJ1-5,NA,many,TGCGCCAGCAGCTTGGATGGGAACAGCAATCAGCCCCAGCATTTT,CASSLDGNSNQPQHF
TRBV20-1,TRBJ2-7,NA,few,TGCAGTGCTAGACAACAGGGACACGAGCAGTACTTC,CSARQQGHEQYF
TRBV12-3/TRBV12-4,TRBJ2-7,TRBD2,many,TGTGCCAGCAGTCTCCGCAGGACTAGTTCCTACGAGCAGTACTTC,CASSLRRTSSYEQYF
TRBV7-8,TRBJ1-5,NA,few,TGTGCCAGCAGCTCCCGCACGGGACTTTTGGGGCTAGGTGATCTGCCCCAGCATTTT,CASSSRTGLLGLGDLPQHF
TRBV7-2,TRBJ2-7,NA,many,TGTGCCAGCAGCTTATCACAGGCGATGCAGTACTTC,CASSLSQAMQYF
TRBV10-3,TRBJ1-5,TRBD1,few,TGTGCCATCGGTCAGGGGGGCGGCAATCAGCCCCAGCATTTT,CAIGQGGGNQPQHF
TRBV14,TRBJ2-3,NA,NA,TGTGCCAGCAGCTTAGGTGCTCAGAGTACGCAGTATTTT,CASSLGAQSTQYF
TRBV10-3,TRBJ2-1,TRBD2,NA,TGTGCCATCACGAGCGGGAGTGGGAATGAGCAGTTCTTC,CAITSGSGNEQFF
TRBV12-3/TRBV12-4,TRBJ2-5,TRBD2,many,TGTGCCAGCAGTTATTATAGCGGGGGGATGTACCAAGAGACCCAGTACTTC,CASSYYSGGMYQETQYF
TRBV7-9,TRBJ2-5,NA,NA,TGTGCCAGCAGCTTAACCGGACAGCGGCCCCAAGAGACCCAGTACTTC,CASSLTGQRPQETQYF
TRBV6-1,TRBJ2-7,TRBD1,NA,TGTGCCAGCAGCCCTAAACAGGGACAGTCCTACGAGCAGTACTTC,CASSPKQGQSYEQYF
TRBV7-2,TRBJ2-1,NA,many,TGTGCCAGCAGCTTGATCAATGAGCAGTTCTTC,CASSLINEQFF
TRBV12-5,TRBJ1-4,NA,few,TGTGCTAGTGGTTTCCCCATTGGAACGCGGACAGCGAGGGATGAAAAACTGTTTTTT,CASGFPIGTRTARDEKLFF
TRBV7-9,TRBJ2-5,TRBD1,NA,TGTGCCAGCAGCCCGGACAGGGGAACGGAGACCCAGTACTTC,CASSPDRGTETQYF
TRBV28,TRBJ2-1,NA,many,TGTGCCAGCAGTTCTCCGGGACCGCTAAACAATGAGCAGTTCTTC,CASSSPGPLNNEQFF
TRBV11-1,TRBJ2-1,NA,many,TGTGCCAGCAGCTTCCGGACTGGGAATGAGCAGTTCTTC,CASSFRTGNEQFF
TRBV6-2/TRBV6-3,TRBJ1-2,NA,NA,TGTGCCAGCAGTTCCGCCCCTAATGGCTACACCTTC,CASSSAPNGYTF